These 5 T cell receptor beta chains were all obtained from the same sample, sequenced in a study of blood T cell repertoires in COVID-19. This table comes from immunoSEQ multiplex PCR, and its TCRdb copy is limited to in-frame clones, with some not included. The sample has over 400,000 clones, 75% to 90% seen once. Sequencing was done on a sample of PBMCs or T cells enriched from blood (not recorded which). These receptors all come from a woman between 55 and 75 years old who had recovered from COVID-19.

V and J are TRBV19 and TRBJ1-4; maybe TRBD1 (6 bases). CDR1 is LNHDA, CDR2 SQIVND, per germline (reference sequence). The CDR3 loop spans 16 amino acids. Trimming took 3 bases from V and 1 from J, leaving 12 bases between them. The CDR3 is CASSISRGRTNEKLFF. The CDR3 bases are TGTGCCAGTAGTATCAGCAGGGGCAGAACTAATGAAAAACTGTTTTTT. Full variable domain (outside the CDR3, taken from reference TRBV19 and TRBJ1-4): DGGITQSPKYLFRKEGQNVTLSCEQNLNHDAMYWYRQDPGQGLRLIYYSQIVNDFQKGDIAEGYSVSREKKESFPLTVTSAQKNPTAFYLCASSISRGRTNEKLFFGSGTQLSVL.

The chain carries TRBV9 and TRBJ2-3; 11 bases are shared with TRBD2. Germline V CDR1 and CDR2: SGDLS, YYNGEE. The CDR3 spans 15 residues. The J segment lost 5 bases and the V segment lost 3 bases, leaving 5 bases of the junction unmatched. The DNA of the CDR3 is TGTGCCAGCAGCGCACTAGCGGGGGCCGGAGATACGCAGTATTTT. This translates into CASSALAGAGDTQYF.

V and J are TRBV5-1 and TRBJ1-6; D is undetermined. Germline lookup yields CDR1 SGHRS and CDR2 YFSETQ. The CDR3 is 14 amino acids. V gave up 2 bases and J gave up 9 bases, with 12 bases separating them. CDR3 nucleotide sequence: TGCGCCAGCAGCTTTCAGGATGAGGGTTCACCCCTCCACTTT. Protein product: CASSFQDEGSPLHF.

V and J are TRBV4-1 and TRBJ1-5; possibly TRBD1 for D (5 bases). Per the germline V gene, CDR1 is MGHRA and CDR2 is YSYEKL. Trimming took off 1 base at V and 3 bases at J, with 7 bases between the two ends. The CDR3 runs to 14 residues. The CDR3 DNA sequence: TGCGCCAGCAGCCAAGTGACAGTCAATCAGCCCCAGCATTTT. It encodes CASSQVTVNQPQHF.

This sequence joins TRBV5-1 and TRBJ1-4; D perhaps matches TRBD1 (5 bases). Trimming cost V 0 bases and J 7 bases, with 16 bases left between them. The CDR3 spans 16 residues. CDR1 and CDR2 from the germline V gene are SGHRS and YFSETQ. In nucleotides, the CDR3 is TGCGCCAGCAGCTTGGGTGCGGGGGGTAGAGGTGAAAAACTGTTTTTT. This sequence encodes CASSLGAGGRGEKLFF.